This is a list of T cell receptor beta chains from one sample in a study of T cell responses to AZD1222 COVID-19 vaccine. Clones were read by immunoSEQ multiplex PCR, and TCRdb kept only the in-frame ones, dropping some. The sample carries about 79,000 clones, under 90% recorded once. The sample was peripheral blood, taken 28 days after the second AZD1222 dose. These receptors originate from an adult who received the AZD1222 COVID-19 vaccine. Both conserved end residues are part of each CDR3. The D gene is left open where the match is weak. Some rows have no size entry. The others give once, few or many, or a class for an expanded clone.

CDR3 length: 14; D gene: TRBD1; J gene: TRBJ2-7; clone size: NA; V gene: TRBV15; CDR3 protein: CATSRGDRDGWQYF; CDR3 DNA: TGTGCCACCAGCAGAGGGGACAGGGATGGTTGGCAGTACTTC
CDR3 length: 17; D gene: NA; J gene: TRBJ1-1; clone size: NA; V gene: TRBV6-2/TRBV6-3; CDR3 protein: CASSYSIGRSMNTEAFF; CDR3 DNA: TGTGCCAGCAGTTACTCCATAGGACGTTCTATGAACACTGAAGCTTTCTTT
CDR3 length: 15; D gene: NA; J gene: TRBJ1-1; clone size: NA; V gene: TRBV5-1; CDR3 protein: CASSSGGRPNTEAFF; CDR3 DNA: TGCGCCAGCAGCTCCGGCGGACGGCCGAACACTGAAGCTTTCTTT
CDR3 length: 15; D gene: NA; J gene: TRBJ1-6; clone size: NA; V gene: TRBV3-1/TRBV3-2; CDR3 protein: CASTTARQVDSPLHF; CDR3 DNA: TGTGCCAGCACCACGGCCCGGCAAGTTGATTCACCCCTCCACTTT
CDR3 length: 18; D gene: TRBD1; J gene: TRBJ1-1; clone size: few; V gene: TRBV7-3; CDR3 protein: CASSQFPVTGEANTEAFF; CDR3 DNA: TGTGCCAGCAGCCAGTTTCCTGTGACAGGGGAGGCGAACACTGAAGCTTTCTTT
CDR3 length: 13; D gene: TRBD1; J gene: TRBJ1-2; clone size: NA; V gene: TRBV14; CDR3 protein: CASSLDRELGYTF; CDR3 DNA: TGTGCCAGCAGCCTTGACAGGGAACTTGGCTACACCTTC
CDR3 length: 22; D gene: NA; J gene: TRBJ2-2; clone size: NA; V gene: TRBV5-1; CDR3 protein: CASSLLSIRGRTGSTNTGELFF; CDR3 DNA: TGCGCCAGCAGCTTGTTATCAATTAGGGGACGGACGGGGTCAACGAACACCGGGGAGCTGTTTTTT
CDR3 length: 15; D gene: NA; J gene: TRBJ1-4; clone size: NA; V gene: TRBV4-2; CDR3 protein: CASSQAGAVGEKLFF; CDR3 DNA: TGTGCCAGCAGCCAAGCAGGGGCTGTCGGGGAAAAACTGTTTTTT
CDR3 length: 16; D gene: TRBD2; J gene: TRBJ2-7; clone size: NA; V gene: TRBV5-1; CDR3 protein: CASSLGPTGGRYEQYF; CDR3 DNA: TGCGCCAGCAGCTTGGGACCGACCGGGGGGAGATACGAGCAGTACTTC
CDR3 length: 13; D gene: NA; J gene: TRBJ2-7; clone size: few; V gene: TRBV5-6; CDR3 protein: CASSSTGRYEQYF; CDR3 DNA: TGTGCCAGCAGCTCCACAGGGCGGTACGAGCAGTACTTC
CDR3 length: 15; D gene: TRBD2; J gene: TRBJ2-5; clone size: NA; V gene: TRBV4-3; CDR3 protein: CASSQDRSSGDGQYF; CDR3 DNA: TGCGCCAGCAGCCAAGATAGGTCCAGCGGGGACGGCCAGTACTTC
CDR3 length: 15; D gene: TRBD1; J gene: TRBJ1-2; clone size: few; V gene: TRBV6-2/TRBV6-3; CDR3 protein: CASSLGQGRWDGYTF; CDR3 DNA: TGTGCCAGCAGCCTGGGACAGGGGAGATGGGATGGCTACACCTTC